Presented here are 16 T cell receptor beta chains from one specimen sequenced in a study of radiotherapy plus CTLA-4 blockade in lung cancer. Profiled with immunoSEQ multiplex PCR; TCRdb holds only in-frame clones, not every one. The data show 75,000 or so clones, 78% seen once. The sequencing here drew on peripheral blood, taken from a patient treated with radiotherapy plus ipilimumab. All receptors derive from a human donor with non-small cell lung cancer who had a complete response to radiotherapy plus ipilimumab.

The chain joins TRBV7-9 to TRBJ1-4; 8 nucleotides line up with TRBD1. From germline, CDR1 is SEHNR and CDR2 FQNEAQ (reference sequence). The trim removed 5 bases at V and 8 bases at J, leaving 4 bases unmatched. This CDR3 is built from 13 residues. DNA of the CDR3: TGTGCCAGCAGCACCGGGACAGGCGAAAAACTGTTTTTT. Translation: CASSTGTGEKLFF.

The chain recombines TRBV28 with TRBJ1-1; unclear D gene. The V gene's germline CDR1 is MDHEN and CDR2 SYDVKM. The CDR3 consists of 11 residues. The CDR3 DNA reads TGTGGGGTGGTATTGAGTACTGAAGCTTTCTTT. This translates into CGVVLSTEAFF.

This rearrangement joins TRBV18 to TRBJ2-2; D is uncertain. Trimming stripped 3 bases from V and 5 bases from J, with 7 bases between. CDR1 and CDR2 from the germline V gene are KGHSH and LQKENI. The length of the CDR3 is 13 residues. CDR3 protein: CASSPSETGELFF. The CDR3 DNA follows: TGTGCCAGCTCACCTTCGGAAACCGGGGAGCTGTTTTTT. Filled out from reference TRBV18 and TRBJ2-2, the complete variable domain reads NAGVMQNPRHLVRRRGQEARLRCSPMKGHSHVYWYRQLPEEGLKFMVYLQKENIIDESGMPKERFSAEFPKEGPSILRIQQVVRGDSAAYFCASSPSETGELFFGEGSRLTVL.

About this clone: Different DNA sequences within this sample yield the same CDR3. The chain employs TRBV5-6 and TRBJ2-7; weak D call: TRBD1 (7 bases). The CDR3 totals 15 residues. The ends were cut back, 5 bases at V and 3 bases at J, with 18 bases in the middle. Germline lookup yields CDR1 SGHDT and CDR2 YYEEEE. The CDR3 coding sequence is TGTGCCAGCAGACCAGGGGGGCGGCCAAGCTACGAGCAGTACTTC. This encodes CASRPGGRPSYEQYF.

This clone appeared a few times. This sequence joins TRBV7-2 and TRBJ1-1; D might be TRBD1 (6 bases). CDR3 size: 14 residues. Germline V gene lookup returns CDR1 SGHTA and CDR2 FQGNSA. V was cut by 5 bases and J by 5 bases, with 15 bases left in between. As DNA, the CDR3 is TGTGCCAGCAGCCCAGGGGTGGGGCGGACTGAAGCTTTCTTT. It translates to CASSPGVGRTEAFF.

This clone is medium-sized. The CDR3 sequence: CASSPSGQNNSPLHF. The CDR3 DNA reads TGTGCCAGCTCACCAAGTGGGCAGAATAATTCACCCCTCCACTTT. The chain joins TRBV18 to TRBJ1-6; D unresolved. CDR3 length equals 15 residues. V gave up 2 bases and J gave up 5 bases, with 10 bases separating them. Germline values: CDR1 KGHSH, CDR2 LQKENI.

CDR3 in DNA: TGTGCCTGGAGTGTAGGGAGAGGCTCTGGAAACACCATATATTTT. Translated, it gives CAWSVGRGSGNTIYF. The chain employs TRBV30 and TRBJ1-3; D is ambiguous. Germline lookup yields CDR1 GTSNPN and CDR2 SVGIG (reference sequence). CDR3 length: 15 residues. V dropped 0 bases and J dropped 0 bases, with 9 bases sitting between them.

The chain combines TRBV4-3 with TRBJ1-1, with D perhaps TRBD1 (5 bases). This CDR3 comprises 14 residues. V lost 0 bases and J 5 bases, leaving 10 bases between the germline ends. Germline CDR1 LGHNA, CDR2 YSLEER. The CDR3 sequence is CASSQETWGTEAFF. In DNA, the CDR3 is TGCGCCAGCAGCCAAGAAACTTGGGGGACTGAAGCTTTCTTT.

The chain carries TRBV2 and TRBJ2-7; TRBD1 or TRBD2 may be the D gene (5 bases each). Per the germline V gene, CDR1 is SNHLY and CDR2 is FYNNEI. This CDR3 is built from 14 residues. The V end lost 1 base, the J end lost 2 bases, and 9 bases lay between the germline ends. The CDR3 DNA sequence: TGTGCCAGCAGTGAAGGAGGGGTCCCCTACGAGCAGTACGTC. It encodes CASSEGGVPYEQYV.

The V call is TRBV5-1, the J call TRBJ2-1; TRBD2 might be the D (6 bases). The CDR3 length is 16 residues. In germline, CDR1 is SGHRS, CDR2 YFSETQ. V was clipped by 4 bases and J by 8 bases, with 22 bases between them. The CDR3: CASSPVEGNPWDEQFF. For the CDR3, the DNA is TGCGCCAGCAGCCCAGTGGAGGGCAACCCCTGGGATGAGCAGTTCTTC.

The J gene is TRBJ2-3, the V gene TRBV27, with 8 bases lining up with TRBD1. Germline CDR1 and CDR2: MNHEY and SMNVEV (reference sequence). The CDR3 spans 20 residues. V dropped 5 bases and J dropped 0; count of bases not matched to a gene: 19. DNA of the CDR3: TGTGCCAGCAGTAACTTGCTTAATGGGGTTAGACAGGGGAGCACAGATACGCAGTATTTT. It encodes CASSNLLNGVRQGSTDTQYF.

The chain uses TRBV6-6 and TRBJ2-1, with a possible D match to TRBD2 (8 bases). Trimming removed 0 bases at V and 15 bases at J, with 24 bases between. The CDR3 sequence is 16 residues long. The V gene's germline CDR1 is MNHNY and CDR2 SVGAGI (reference sequence). DNA for the CDR3: TGTGCCAGCAGTTACTCGACAGGGACGAGCGGGGGAGTTGGGTTCTTC. This encodes CASSYSTGTSGGVGFF.

This clone was observed a few times. The rearrangement joins TRBV29-1 to TRBJ1-1; 7 positions match TRBD1. The CDR3 extends over 11 amino acids. In germline, CDR1 is SQVTM, CDR2 ANQGSEA. Unmatched junction bases numbered 3, after V lost 7 bases and J lost 4 bases. The DNA of the CDR3 is TGCAGCGCAAACAGGGGCACTGAAGCTTTCTTT. Protein sequence: CSANRGTEAFF.

The chain combines TRBV29-1 with TRBJ2-5, with D unresolved. The CDR3 is made up of 10 amino acids. The V and J ends lost 6 bases and 5 bases respectively, with 7 bases between them. CDR1 is SQVTM, CDR2 ANQGSEA, per germline. The CDR3 loop is CSVTAETQYF. DNA for the CDR3: TGCAGCGTGACCGCGGAGACCCAGTACTTC.

This clone was counted a few times. The chain employs TRBV4-1 and TRBJ1-2; D is unresolved. The CDR3 runs to 10 residues. Germline CDR1 is MGHRA and CDR2 is YSYEKL. Trimming took off 3 bases at V and 14 bases at J, with 10 bases between the two ends. CDR3 sequence: CASSHEHQTF. The CDR3 nucleotides read TGCGCCAGCAGCCACGAACACCAGACCTTC.

This chain joins TRBV5-4 and TRBJ1-6; 7 bases match TRBD1. This CDR3 is 13 amino acids long. Per the germline V gene, CDR1 is SGHNT and CDR2 is YYREEE (reference sequence). Unmatched junction bases numbered 1, after V lost 0 bases and J lost 10 bases. The CDR3 sequence: CASSLDRGSPLHF. In DNA, the CDR3 is TGTGCCAGCAGCTTGGACAGGGGATCACCCCTCCACTTT.